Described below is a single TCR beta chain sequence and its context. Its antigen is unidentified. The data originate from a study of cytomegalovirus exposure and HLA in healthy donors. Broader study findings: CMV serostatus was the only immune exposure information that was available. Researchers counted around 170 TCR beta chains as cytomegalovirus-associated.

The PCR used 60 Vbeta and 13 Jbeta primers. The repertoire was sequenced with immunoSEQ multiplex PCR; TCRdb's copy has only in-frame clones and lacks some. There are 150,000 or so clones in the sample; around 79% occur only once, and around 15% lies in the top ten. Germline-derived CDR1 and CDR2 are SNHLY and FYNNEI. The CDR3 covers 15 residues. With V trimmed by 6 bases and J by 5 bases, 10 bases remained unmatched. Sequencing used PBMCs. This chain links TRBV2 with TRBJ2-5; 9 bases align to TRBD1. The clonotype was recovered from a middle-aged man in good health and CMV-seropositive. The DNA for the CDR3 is TGTGCCAGCAGGACCGGGACAGGGAAGTGGGAGACCCAGTACTTC. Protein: CASRTGTGKWETQYF.